This T cell receptor beta chain emerged from a study of blood T cell repertoires in COVID-19. At the level of the study: Acute-phase and convalescent COVID-19 samples originated in the United States, Italy and Spain.

This CDR3 has 16 amino acids. The germline V gene encodes CDR1 SGHDT and CDR2 YYEEEE. V trimming: 2 bases; J trimming: 4 bases; junction bases outside the gene matches: 10. Libraries were prepared by immunoSEQ multiplex PCR; TCRdb keeps only in-frame clonotypes and omits some of them. The sample includes about 400,000 clones, 87% seen only once; the top ten take less than 2.5%. Only a few counts were recorded for this clone. The sequencing input was PBMCs or T cells enriched from blood (not recorded which). This chain uses TRBV5-6 with TRBJ2-7, with 9 positions matching TRBD1. The TCR was taken from a man between 35 and 55 years old in a cohort exposed to, infected with or recovered from COVID-19 (not recorded which). This CDR3 reads CASSFLSGTGKYEQYF. In nucleotides, the CDR3 is TGTGCCAGCAGCTTTCTTTCCGGGACAGGGAAATACGAGCAGTACTTC.